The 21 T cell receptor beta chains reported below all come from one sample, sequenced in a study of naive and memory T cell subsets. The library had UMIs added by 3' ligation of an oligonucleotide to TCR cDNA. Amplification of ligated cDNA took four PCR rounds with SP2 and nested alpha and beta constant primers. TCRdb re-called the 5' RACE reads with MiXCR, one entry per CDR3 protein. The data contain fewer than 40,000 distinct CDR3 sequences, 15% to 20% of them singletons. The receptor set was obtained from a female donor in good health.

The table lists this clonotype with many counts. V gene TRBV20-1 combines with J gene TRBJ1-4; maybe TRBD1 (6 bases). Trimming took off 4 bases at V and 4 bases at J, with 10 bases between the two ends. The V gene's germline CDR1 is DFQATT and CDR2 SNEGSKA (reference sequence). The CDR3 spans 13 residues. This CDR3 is CSATTGNNEKLFF. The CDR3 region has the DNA TGCAGTGCTACTACAGGGAATAATGAAAAACTGTTTTTT.

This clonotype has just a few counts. This chain's CDR3 is CASSLGTSGAGEQYF. CDR3 bases: TGCGCCAGCAGCCTCGGGACTAGCGGGGCGGGGGAGCAGTACTTC. This chain uses TRBV5-1 with TRBJ2-7; 13 positions match TRBD2. CDR1 is SGHRS, CDR2 YFSETQ, per germline. The CDR3 is made up of 15 amino acids. The ends lost 4 bases at V and 7 bases at J; junction bases unmatched: 8. The entire variable domain, with the rest obtained from reference TRBV5-1 and TRBJ2-7, is as follows: KAGVTQTPRYLIKTRGQQVTLSCSPISGHRSVSWYQQTPGQGLQFLFEYFSETQRNKGNFPGRFSGRQFSNSRSEMNVSTLELGDSALYLCASSLGTSGAGEQYFGPGTRLTVT.

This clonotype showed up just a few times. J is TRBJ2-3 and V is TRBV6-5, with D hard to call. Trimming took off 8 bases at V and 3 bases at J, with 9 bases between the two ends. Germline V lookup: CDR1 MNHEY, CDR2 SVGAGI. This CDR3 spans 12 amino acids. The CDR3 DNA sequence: TGTGCCAGCCGGGCCCGAACAGATACGCAGTATTTT. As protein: CASRARTDTQYF.

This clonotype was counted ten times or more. CDR3 sequence: CSATWRETGELFF. The DNA of the CDR3 is TGCAGCGCAACGTGGAGGGAGACCGGGGAGCTGTTTTTT. The chain joins TRBV29-1 to TRBJ2-2, with D maybe TRBD2 (6 bases). CDR3 size: 13 residues. V lost 7 bases and J lost 5, with 14 bases in between. CDR1 is SQVTM, CDR2 ANQGSEA, per germline.

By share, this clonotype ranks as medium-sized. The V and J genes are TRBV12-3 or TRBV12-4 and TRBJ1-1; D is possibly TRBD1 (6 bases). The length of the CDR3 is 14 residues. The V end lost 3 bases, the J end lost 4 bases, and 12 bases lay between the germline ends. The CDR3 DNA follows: TGTGCCAGCAGTTTTGGGGGGCTAGTCACTGAAGCTTTCTTT. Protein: CASSFGGLVTEAFF.

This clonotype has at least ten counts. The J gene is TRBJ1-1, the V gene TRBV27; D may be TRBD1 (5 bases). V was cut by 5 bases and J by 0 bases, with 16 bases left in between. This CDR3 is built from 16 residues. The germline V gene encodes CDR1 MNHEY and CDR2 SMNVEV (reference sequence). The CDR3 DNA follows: TGTGCCAGCAGTACCACAACCGGGACGTTGAACACTGAAGCTTTCTTT. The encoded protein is CASSTTTGTLNTEAFF.

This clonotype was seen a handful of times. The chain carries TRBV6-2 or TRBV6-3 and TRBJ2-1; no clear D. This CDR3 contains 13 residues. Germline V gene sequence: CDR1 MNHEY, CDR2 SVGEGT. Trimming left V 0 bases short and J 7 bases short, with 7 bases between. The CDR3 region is CASSYSTRNEQFF. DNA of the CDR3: TGTGCCAGCAGTTACTCGACGCGTAATGAGCAGTTCTTC.

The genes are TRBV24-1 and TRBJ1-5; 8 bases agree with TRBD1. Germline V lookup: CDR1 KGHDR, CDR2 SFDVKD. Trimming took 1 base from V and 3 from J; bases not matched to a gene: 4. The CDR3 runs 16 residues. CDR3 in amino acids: CATSDLRTGNNQPQHF. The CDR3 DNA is TGTGCCACCAGTGATTTAAGGACAGGGAACAATCAGCCCCAGCATTTT.

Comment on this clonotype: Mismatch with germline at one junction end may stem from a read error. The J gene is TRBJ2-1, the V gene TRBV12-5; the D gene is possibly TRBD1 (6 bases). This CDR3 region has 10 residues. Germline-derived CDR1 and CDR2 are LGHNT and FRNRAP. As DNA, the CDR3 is TGTGCTAGCGGGGACACCCAGAGGGTCTTC. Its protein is CASGDTQRVF.

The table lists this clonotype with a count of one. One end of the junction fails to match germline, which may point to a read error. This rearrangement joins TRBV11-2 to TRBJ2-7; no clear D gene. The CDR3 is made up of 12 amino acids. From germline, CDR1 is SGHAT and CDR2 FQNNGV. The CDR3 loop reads CASSLDVHEEYF. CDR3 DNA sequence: TGTGCCAGCAGCTTAGATGTGCACGAGGAGTACTTC.

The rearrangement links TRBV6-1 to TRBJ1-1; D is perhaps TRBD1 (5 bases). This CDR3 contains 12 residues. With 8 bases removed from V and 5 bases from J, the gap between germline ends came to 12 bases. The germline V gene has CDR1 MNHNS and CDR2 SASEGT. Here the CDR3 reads CASARGATEAFF. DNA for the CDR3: TGTGCCAGCGCACGGGGCGCAACTGAAGCTTTCTTT.

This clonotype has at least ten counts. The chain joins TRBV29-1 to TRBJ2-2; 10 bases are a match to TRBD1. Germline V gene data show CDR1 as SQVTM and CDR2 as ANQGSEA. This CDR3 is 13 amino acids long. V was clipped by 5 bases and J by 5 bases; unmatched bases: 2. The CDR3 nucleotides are TGCAGCGTTACGGGACAGGGGACCGGGGAGCTGTTTTTT. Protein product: CSVTGQGTGELFF.

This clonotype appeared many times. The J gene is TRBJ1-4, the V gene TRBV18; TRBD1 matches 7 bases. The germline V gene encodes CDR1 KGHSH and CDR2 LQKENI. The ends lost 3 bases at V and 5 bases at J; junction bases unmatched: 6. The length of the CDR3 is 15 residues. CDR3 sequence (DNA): TGTGCCAGCTCACCCACGGGACAGTGGAATGAAAAACTGTTTTTT. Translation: CASSPTGQWNEKLFF.

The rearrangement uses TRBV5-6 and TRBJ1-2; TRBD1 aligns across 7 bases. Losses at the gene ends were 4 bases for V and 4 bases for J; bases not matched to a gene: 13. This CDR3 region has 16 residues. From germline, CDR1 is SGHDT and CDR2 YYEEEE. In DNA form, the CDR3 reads TGTGCCAGCAGCCTGGGGGGACAGAGGGGACCCTATGGCTACACCTTC. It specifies CASSLGGQRGPYGYTF.

CDR3 nucleotides: TGTGCCAGCAGTTTTAGGTCGGGGCGGGGGGAAGCAGATACGCAGTATTTT. It is translated as CASSFRSGRGEADTQYF. The V call is TRBV12-3 or TRBV12-4, the J call TRBJ2-3; 8 bases agree with TRBD2. Unmatched junction bases numbered 12, after V lost 3 bases and J lost 4 bases. The CDR3 is 17 amino acids.

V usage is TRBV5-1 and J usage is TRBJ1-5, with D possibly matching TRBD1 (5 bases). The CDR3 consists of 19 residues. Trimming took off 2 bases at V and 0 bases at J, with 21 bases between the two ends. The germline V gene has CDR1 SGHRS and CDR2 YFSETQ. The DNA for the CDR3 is TGCGCCAGCAGCTTCCTGCGGGGGGAGTCCCCCAATAGCAATCAGCCCCAGCATTTT. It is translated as CASSFLRGESPNSNQPQHF.

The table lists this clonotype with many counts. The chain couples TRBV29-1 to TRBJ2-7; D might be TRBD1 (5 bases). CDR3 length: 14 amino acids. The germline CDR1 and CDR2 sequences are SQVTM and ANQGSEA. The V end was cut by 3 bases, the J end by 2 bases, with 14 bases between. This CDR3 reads CSVDQGTAAYEQYF. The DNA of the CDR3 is TGCAGCGTTGATCAGGGCACGGCCGCCTACGAGCAGTACTTC.

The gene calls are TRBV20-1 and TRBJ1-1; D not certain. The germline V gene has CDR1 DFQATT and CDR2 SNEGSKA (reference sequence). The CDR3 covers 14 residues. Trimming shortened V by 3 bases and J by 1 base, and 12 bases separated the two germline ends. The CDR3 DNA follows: TGCAGTGCTAGTCCAATGGGCGGGAACACTGAAGCTTTCTTT. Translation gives CSASPMGGNTEAFF.

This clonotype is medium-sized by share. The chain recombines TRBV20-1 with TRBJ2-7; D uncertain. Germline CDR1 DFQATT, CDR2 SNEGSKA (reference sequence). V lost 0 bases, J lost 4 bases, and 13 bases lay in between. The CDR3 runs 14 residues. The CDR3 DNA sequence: TGCAGTGCTAGAGATCGTGGCAGGAGTTACGAGCAGTACTTC. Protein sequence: CSARDRGRSYEQYF.

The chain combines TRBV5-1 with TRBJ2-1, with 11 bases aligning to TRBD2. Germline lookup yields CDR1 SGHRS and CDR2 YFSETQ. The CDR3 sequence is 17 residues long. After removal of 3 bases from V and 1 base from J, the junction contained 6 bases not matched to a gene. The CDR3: CASSSGTSGASYNEQFF. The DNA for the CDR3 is TGCGCCAGCAGCTCCGGGACTAGCGGCGCGTCCTACAATGAGCAGTTCTTC.

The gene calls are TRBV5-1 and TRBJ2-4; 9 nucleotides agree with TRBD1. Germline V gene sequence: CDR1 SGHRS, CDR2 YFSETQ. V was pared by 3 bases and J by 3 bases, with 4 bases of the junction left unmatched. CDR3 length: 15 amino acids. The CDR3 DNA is TGCGCCAGCAGCTCGTCGACAGGGGGCAAAAACATTCAGTACTTC. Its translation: CASSSSTGGKNIQYF.